These 27 T cell receptor beta chains came from one sample sequenced in a study of blood T cell repertoires in COVID-19. Generated by immunoSEQ multiplex PCR, the TCRdb table keeps only in-frame clones and is missing some. The repertoire holds some 75,000 clones, roughly 89% seen once, with around 0.6% in the top ten. Sequencing was done on a sample of peripheral blood. These receptors were taken from a man in his sixties with acute or convalescent COVID-19.

The chain uses TRBV5-4 and TRBJ2-7, with D possibly TRBD1 on 5 matching bases. This CDR3 has 16 amino acids. The V and J ends lost 4 bases and 0 bases respectively, with 17 bases between them. From germline, CDR1 is SGHNT and CDR2 YYREEE (reference sequence). CDR3 amino acids: CASSTLEWGSSYEQYF. CDR3 coding DNA: TGTGCCAGCAGCACCTTGGAATGGGGCAGCTCCTACGAGCAGTACTTC.

The CDR3 loop reads CASSEGQGERSPLHF. DNA of the CDR3: TGCGCCAGCAGCGAGGGACAGGGAGAACGGTCACCCCTCCACTTT. This chain joins TRBV5-1 and TRBJ1-6; TRBD1 matches 9 bases. The CDR3 sequence is 15 residues long. Germline loops: CDR1 SGHRS, CDR2 YFSETQ. The V gene end was trimmed by 4 bases and the J gene end by 10 bases; junction bases not matched to a gene: 9.

The genes are TRBV2 and TRBJ1-2, with D possibly matching TRBD1 (6 bases). Germline V lookup: CDR1 SNHLY, CDR2 FYNNEI. CDR3 length equals 19 residues. Trimming removed 6 bases from V and 0 bases from J, with 26 bases in between. In DNA form, the CDR3 reads TGTGCCAGCAGCTCAGACCCGATCGCGACAGGAATATCTAACTATGGCTACACCTTC. Translating gives CASSSDPIATGISNYGYTF. The full variable domain, in which reference TRBV2 and TRBJ1-2 provide the parts outside the CDR3, is EPEVTQTPSHQVTQMGQEVILRCVPISNHLYFYWYRQILGQKVEFLVSFYNNEISEKSEIFDDQFSVERPDGSNFTLKIRSTKLEDSAMYFCASSSDPIATGISNYGYTFGSGTRLTVV.

This clone was counted only a few times. CDR3 bases: TGTGCCAGCAGCCCCTACCCTATAGCGGGGTATAGGGATGAGCAGTTCTTC. This codes for CASSPYPIAGYRDEQFF. The rearrangement uses TRBV9 and TRBJ2-1; 8 bases align to TRBD2. Germline V gives CDR1 SGDLS, CDR2 YYNGEE. This CDR3 is 17 amino acids long. Unmatched junction bases numbered 17, after V lost 4 bases and J lost 8 bases. Supplemented by reference TRBV9 and TRBJ2-1, the full variable domain reads DSGVTQTPKHLITATGQRVTLRCSPRSGDLSVYWYQQSLDQGLQFLIQYYNGEERAKGNILERFSAQQFPDLHSELNLSSLELGDSALYFCASSPYPIAGYRDEQFFGPGTRLTVL.

This chain uses TRBV5-5 with TRBJ1-2; 8 positions match TRBD1. Germline trimming cut 4 bases from V and 0 bases from J; bases unmatched to any gene: 5. The V gene's germline CDR1 is SGHKS and CDR2 YYEKEE (reference sequence). This CDR3 is 15 amino acids long. CDR3 coding DNA: TGTGCCAGCAGCCCATGGGACAGGTCTAACTATGGCTACACCTTC. Protein sequence: CASSPWDRSNYGYTF.

This clone was seen only once. The J gene is TRBJ2-1, the V gene TRBV29-1, with TRBD2 matching 7 bases. The CDR3 covers 15 residues. After removal of 3 bases from V and 4 bases from J, the junction contained 9 bases not matched to a gene. Germline CDR1 reads SQVTM; CDR2 reads ANQGSEA. The CDR3 loop reads CSVEASGTIYNEQFF. CDR3 in DNA: TGCAGCGTTGAGGCTAGCGGTACCATTTACAATGAGCAGTTCTTC.

The rearrangement links TRBV29-1 to TRBJ2-1; D is unclear. Germline V lookup: CDR1 SQVTM, CDR2 ANQGSEA. The CDR3 sequence is 13 residues long. V dropped 3 bases and J dropped 7 bases, with 13 bases sitting between them. The CDR3 here is CSVDQAGSNEQFF. CDR3 coding DNA: TGCAGCGTTGATCAGGCAGGATCAAATGAGCAGTTCTTC.

The V and J genes are TRBV5-6 and TRBJ1-6; a weak D match, TRBD1 (6 bases). Germline values: CDR1 SGHDT, CDR2 YYEEEE. Trimming removed 5 bases at V and 10 bases at J, with 16 bases between. CDR3 length: 14 residues. The CDR3 loop reads CASRYGGHGSPLHF. CDR3 coding DNA: TGTGCCAGCAGGTATGGGGGACACGGATCACCCCTCCACTTT.

The chain joins TRBV30 to TRBJ1-1; 7 bases are shared with TRBD1. V was pared by 0 bases and J by 5 bases, with 6 bases of the junction left unmatched. Looked up from germline, CDR1 is GTSNPN and CDR2 is SVGIG (reference sequence). This CDR3 spans 14 amino acids. CDR3 residues: CAWSVKGAGTEAFF. The CDR3 bases are TGTGCCTGGAGTGTAAAGGGGGCAGGGACTGAAGCTTTCTTT.

The chain couples TRBV6-5 to TRBJ2-7; 7 bases are shared with TRBD2. V lost 6 bases to trimming and J lost 1 base; unmatched junction nucleotides: 6. The V gene's germline CDR1 is MNHEY and CDR2 SVGAGI. This CDR3 comprises 14 residues. In DNA, the CDR3 is TGTGCCAGCAGCGACCACGGGGGGTCCTACGAGCAGTACTTC. Translating gives CASSDHGGSYEQYF.

The V gene is TRBV4-2, the J gene TRBJ2-7; 9 nucleotides align to TRBD2. Germline V gene sequence: CDR1 LGHNA, CDR2 YNFKEQ. J gave up 0 bases and V 4 bases, and 4 bases lay outside the gene matches. The CDR3 spans 15 residues. The CDR3 is CASSPTSGSSYEQYF. The DNA of the CDR3 is TGTGCCAGCAGCCCGACTAGCGGATCCTCCTACGAGCAGTACTTC.

V gene TRBV20-1 combines with J gene TRBJ2-1; possible D gene TRBD2, 5 bases. V was trimmed by 6 bases and J by 10 bases, leaving 13 bases between them. CDR1 is DFQATT, CDR2 SNEGSKA, per germline (reference sequence). CDR3 size: 11 residues. CDR3 amino acids: CSAPTSVEQFF. In DNA form, the CDR3 reads TGCAGTGCCCCTACTAGTGTCGAGCAGTTCTTC.

The rearrangement joins TRBV2 to TRBJ2-1; 12 nucleotides match TRBD2. This CDR3 has 16 residues. V was pared by 2 bases and J by 8 bases, with 7 bases of the junction left unmatched. Germline V gene data show CDR1 as SNHLY and CDR2 as FYNNEI. CDR3 sequence: CASSEPGLAGNDEQFF. As DNA, the CDR3 is TGTGCCAGCAGTGAACCGGGACTAGCGGGCAATGATGAGCAGTTCTTC.

The V gene is TRBV4-1, the J gene TRBJ2-3; D perhaps matches TRBD2 (6 bases). Germline V gene sequence: CDR1 MGHRA, CDR2 YSYEKL. The V end lost 3 bases, the J end lost 7 bases, and 8 bases lay between the germline ends. The CDR3 loop spans 12 amino acids. The CDR3: CASSQEGNTQYF. The DNA for the CDR3 is TGCGCCAGCAGCCAGGAGGGGAATACGCAGTATTTT.

Worth noting for this clone: The same CDR3 also results from other DNA sequences found in this sample. The chain carries TRBV5-1 and TRBJ2-3, with 13 positions matching TRBD2. The germline gives CDR1 SGHRS, CDR2 YFSETQ. This CDR3 is built from 15 residues. The trim removed 3 bases at V and 3 bases at J, leaving 1 base unmatched. CDR3 residues: CASSSGLAGTDTQYF. CDR3 in DNA: TGCGCCAGCAGCTCGGGACTAGCGGGGACAGATACGCAGTATTTT.

J is TRBJ1-6 and V is TRBV10-3; a weak D match, TRBD1 (6 bases). V lost 7 bases and J 0 bases, leaving 10 bases between the germline ends. This CDR3 contains 15 residues. Germline lookup yields CDR1 ENHRY and CDR2 SYGVKD. In nucleotides, the CDR3 is TGTGCCATCAACACAGGGAGCTCCTATAATTCACCCCTCCACTTT. Translating gives CAINTGSSYNSPLHF.

The chain carries TRBV5-1 and TRBJ2-2; D unclear. V dropped 0 bases and J dropped 4 bases, with 13 bases sitting between them. The CDR3 length is 16 residues. CDR1 and CDR2 from the germline V gene are SGHRS and YFSETQ. The CDR3 sequence is CASSLALVGFTGELFF. The CDR3 DNA reads TGCGCCAGCAGCTTGGCTCTAGTGGGTTTCACCGGGGAGCTGTTTTTT.

The rearrangement uses TRBV2 and TRBJ1-2; weak D call: TRBD1 (5 bases). The CDR3 has 13 residues. V lost 6 bases and J lost 1, with 9 bases in between. Germline lookup yields CDR1 SNHLY and CDR2 FYNNEI. In DNA, the CDR3 is TGTGCCAGCAGAGGGAGGGGTAACTATGGCTACACCTTC. This translates into CASRGRGNYGYTF.

This chain connects TRBV12-3 or TRBV12-4 to TRBJ1-2; D is perhaps TRBD1 (6 bases). The V gene lost 3 bases and the J gene lost 6 bases, with 11 bases spanning the gap. The CDR3 is made up of 13 amino acids. The DNA for the CDR3 is TGTGCCAGCAGTTTGACAGGTTTTAATGGCTACACCTTC. This codes for CASSLTGFNGYTF.

The V gene is TRBV5-1, the J gene TRBJ2-3, with D tentatively TRBD1 (7 bases). Germline V lookup: CDR1 SGHRS, CDR2 YFSETQ. V gave up 0 bases and J gave up 3 bases, with 17 bases separating them. CDR3 size: 17 residues. The CDR3 DNA reads TGCGCCAGCAGCTTGGCGATCGGGGGCAGGGGGACAGATACGCAGTATTTT. Translating it yields CASSLAIGGRGTDTQYF.

The rearrangement uses TRBV24-1 and TRBJ1-5; D might be TRBD1 (5 bases). This CDR3 region has 15 residues. The V end lost 0 bases, the J end lost 5 bases, and 10 bases lay between the germline ends. Germline V CDR1 and CDR2: KGHDR, SFDVKD. The CDR3: CATSDLWQGHQPQHF. CDR3 bases: TGTGCCACCAGTGATTTGTGGCAGGGTCATCAGCCCCAGCATTTT.

This sequence joins TRBV7-9 and TRBJ2-1; TRBD2 might be the D (6 bases). The CDR3 has 15 amino acids. Between the trimmed V and J ends, which lost 0 bases and 7 bases, there was a span of 13 bases. Germline loops: CDR1 SEHNR, CDR2 FQNEAQ (reference sequence). CDR3 in DNA: TGTGCCAGCAGCTTAGCGACTAGGATATTGAATGAGCAGTTCTTC. Translated: CASSLATRILNEQFF.

This chain links TRBV7-9 with TRBJ1-5; D gene ambiguous. V lost 3 bases and J lost 5, with 5 bases in between. Germline loops: CDR1 SEHNR, CDR2 FQNEAQ (reference sequence). The CDR3 spans 12 residues. The CDR3 region has the DNA TGTGCCAGCAGCTTCTCCGATCAGCCCCAGCATTTT. The encoded protein is CASSFSDQPQHF.

V usage is TRBV5-1 and J usage is TRBJ2-2; 9 bases line up with TRBD1. The length of the CDR3 is 15 residues. CDR1 is SGHRS and CDR2 is YFSETQ in the germline V gene. The J segment lost 7 bases and the V segment lost 10 bases, leaving 14 bases of the junction unmatched. CDR3 DNA sequence: TGCGCCGCCAGCCCTGGACAGGGGCAGAGCGGGGAGCTGTTTTTT. Its translation: CAASPGQGQSGELFF.

The chain combines TRBV19 with TRBJ1-4; D gene uncertain. This CDR3 contains 15 residues. Trimming pared 0 bases from V and 6 bases from J, leaving 11 bases between. CDR1 LNHDA and CDR2 SQIVND come from the germline V gene (reference sequence). CDR3 nucleotide sequence: TGTGCCAGTAGTATAGACATAAACGGAGATGAAAAACTGTTTTTT. This gives the protein CASSIDINGDEKLFF.

The gene calls are TRBV12-3 or TRBV12-4 and TRBJ2-3; D possibly corresponds to TRBD1 (5 bases). V was clipped by 6 bases and J by 1 base, with 8 bases between them. This CDR3 has 13 residues. CDR3: CASRRRGTDTQYF. CDR3 in DNA: TGTGCCAGCAGACGCAGGGGCACAGATACGCAGTATTTT.

As DNA, the CDR3 is TGCAGCGGGGGGGACAGGGCGCAGTACGAGCAGTACTTC. Its protein is CSGGDRAQYEQYF. The J gene is TRBJ2-7, the V gene TRBV29-1; TRBD1 agrees at 9 bases. V lost 7 bases to trimming and J lost 4 bases; unmatched junction nucleotides: 8. The CDR3 has 13 residues. From germline, CDR1 is SQVTM and CDR2 ANQGSEA.